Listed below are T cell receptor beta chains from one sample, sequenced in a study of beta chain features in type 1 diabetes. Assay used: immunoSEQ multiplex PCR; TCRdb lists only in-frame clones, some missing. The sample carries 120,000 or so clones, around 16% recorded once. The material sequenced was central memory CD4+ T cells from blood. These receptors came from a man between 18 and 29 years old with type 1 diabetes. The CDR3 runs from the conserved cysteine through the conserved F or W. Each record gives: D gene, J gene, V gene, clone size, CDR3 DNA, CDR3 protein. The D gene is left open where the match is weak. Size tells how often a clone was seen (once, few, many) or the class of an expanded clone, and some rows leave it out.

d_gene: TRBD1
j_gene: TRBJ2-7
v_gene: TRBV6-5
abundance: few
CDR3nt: TGTGCCAGCAGCCCGGGACAGGGGTCGTACGAGCAGTACTTC
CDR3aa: CASSPGQGSYEQYF

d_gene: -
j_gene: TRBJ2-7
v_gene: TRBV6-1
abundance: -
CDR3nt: TGTGCCACAACCAAGTACGACTACGAGCAGTACTTC
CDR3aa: CATTKYDYEQYF

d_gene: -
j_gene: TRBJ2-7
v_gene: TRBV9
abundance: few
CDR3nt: TGTGCCAGCAGCGGTGGCGTGAGCTCCTACGAGCAGTACTTC
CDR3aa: CASSGGVSSYEQYF

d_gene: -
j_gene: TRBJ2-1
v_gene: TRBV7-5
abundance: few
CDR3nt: TGTGCCAGAAGCCCCGGGACAGGGAGTTACAATGAGCAGTTCTTC
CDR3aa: CARSPGTGSYNEQFF

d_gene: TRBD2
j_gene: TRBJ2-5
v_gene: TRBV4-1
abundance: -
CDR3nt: TGCGCCAGCAGCCAAGTATTTAGCGGACTAGCGTTTCAAGAGACCCAGTACTTC
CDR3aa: CASSQVFSGLAFQETQYF

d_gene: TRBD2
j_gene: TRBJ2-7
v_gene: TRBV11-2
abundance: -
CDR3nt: TGTGCCAGCAGCCCGACTAGCGGAAACTACGAGCAGTACTTC
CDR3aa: CASSPTSGNYEQYF

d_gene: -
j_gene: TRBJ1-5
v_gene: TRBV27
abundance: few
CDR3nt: TGTGCCAGCAGTTTATGGGGGGACCAGCCCCAGCATTTT
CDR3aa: CASSLWGDQPQHF

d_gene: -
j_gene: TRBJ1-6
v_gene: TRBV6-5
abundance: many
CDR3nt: TGTGCCAGCAGTTTCAGGGAGTACAATTCACCCCTCCACTTT
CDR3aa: CASSFREYNSPLHF

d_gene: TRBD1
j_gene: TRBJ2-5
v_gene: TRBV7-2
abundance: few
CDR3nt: TGTGCCAGCAGCCAACGACAGGGGACCCAAGAGACCCAGTACTTC
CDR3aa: CASSQRQGTQETQYF

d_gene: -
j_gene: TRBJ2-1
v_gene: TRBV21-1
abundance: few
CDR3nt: TGTGCCAGCAGCAAAGACGGAACAGGGACCTCCTACAATGAGCAGTTCTTC
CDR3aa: CASSKDGTGTSYNEQFF

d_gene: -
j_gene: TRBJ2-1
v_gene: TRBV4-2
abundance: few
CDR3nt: TGTGCCAGCAGCCGGGGATCAATGGGGAATGAGCAGTTCTTC
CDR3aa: CASSRGSMGNEQFF

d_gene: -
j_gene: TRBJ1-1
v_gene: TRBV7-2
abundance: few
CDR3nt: TGTGCCAGCAGCCCGACGTTCAGGGGCTCTGAAGCTTTCTTT
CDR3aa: CASSPTFRGSEAFF

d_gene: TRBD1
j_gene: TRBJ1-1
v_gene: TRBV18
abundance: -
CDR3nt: TGTGCCAGCTCACCCGCACCACAGGGGACCACTGAAGCTTTCTTT
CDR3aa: CASSPAPQGTTEAFF

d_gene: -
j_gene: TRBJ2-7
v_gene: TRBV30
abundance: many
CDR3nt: TGTGCCTGGAGTCTCAGGGGGAGGTCCTACGAGCAGTACTTC
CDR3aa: CAWSLRGRSYEQYF

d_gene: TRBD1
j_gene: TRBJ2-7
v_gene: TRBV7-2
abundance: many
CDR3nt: TGTGCCAGCAGCTTACGAGACAGGGACTACGAGCAGTACTTC
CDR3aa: CASSLRDRDYEQYF

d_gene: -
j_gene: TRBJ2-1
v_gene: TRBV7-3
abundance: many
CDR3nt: TGTGCCAGCAGCTCACCGGGAGTTCTCAATGAGCAGTTCTTC
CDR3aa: CASSSPGVLNEQFF

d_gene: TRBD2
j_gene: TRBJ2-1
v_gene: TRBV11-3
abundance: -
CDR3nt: TGTGCCAGCAGCTTAGGCGGGAGGGCCGATTACAATGAGCAGTTCTTC
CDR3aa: CASSLGGRADYNEQFF

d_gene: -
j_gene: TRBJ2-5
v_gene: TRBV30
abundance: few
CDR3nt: TGTGCCTGGAGTCTCGAGACCCAGTACTTC
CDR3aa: CAWSLETQYF

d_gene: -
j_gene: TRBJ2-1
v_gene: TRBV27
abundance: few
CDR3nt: TGTGCCAGCAGTCTCCGGACCCGGACGGGTGAGCAGTTCTTC
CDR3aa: CASSLRTRTGEQFF

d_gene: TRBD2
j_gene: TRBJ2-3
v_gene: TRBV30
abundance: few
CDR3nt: TGTGCCTGGAGTGTACCGGGGGGGCCAGATACGCAGTATTTT
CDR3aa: CAWSVPGGPDTQYF

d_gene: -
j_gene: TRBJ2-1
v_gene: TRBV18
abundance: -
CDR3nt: TGTGCCAGCTCACCGGGACCAACTTGGAATGAGCAGTTCTTC
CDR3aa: CASSPGPTWNEQFF

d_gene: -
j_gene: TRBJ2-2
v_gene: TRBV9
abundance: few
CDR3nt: TGTGCCAGCAGCGCCTCGGACAGACCTACGAACACCGGGGAGCTGTTTTTT
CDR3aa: CASSASDRPTNTGELFF

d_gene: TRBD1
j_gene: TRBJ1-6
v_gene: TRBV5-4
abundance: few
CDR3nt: TGTGCCAGCAGCAATAGGACAGGAAATTCACCCCTCCACTTT
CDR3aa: CASSNRTGNSPLHF

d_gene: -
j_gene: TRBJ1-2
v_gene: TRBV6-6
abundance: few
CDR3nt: TGTGCCAGCAGTTACTCGACAACCTTCCAAGGTGACTACACCTTC
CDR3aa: CASSYSTTFQGDYTF

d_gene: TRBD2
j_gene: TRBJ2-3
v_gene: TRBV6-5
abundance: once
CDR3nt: TGTGCCAGCAGTTTTAATATAGCGGGGGATACAGATACGCAGTATTTT
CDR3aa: CASSFNIAGDTDTQYF

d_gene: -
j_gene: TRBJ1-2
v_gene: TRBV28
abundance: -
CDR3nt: TGTGCCAGCTCCGACAGAGGCTACACCTTC
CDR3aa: CASSDRGYTF

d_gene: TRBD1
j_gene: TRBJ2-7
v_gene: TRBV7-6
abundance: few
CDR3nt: TGTGCCAGCAGCCGGACAGGGAACTCCTACGAGCAGTACTTC
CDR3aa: CASSRTGNSYEQYF

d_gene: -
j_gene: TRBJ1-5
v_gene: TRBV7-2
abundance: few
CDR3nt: TGTGCCAGCAGCCGGGAACACAACCCGGGACGGCCCCAGCATTTT
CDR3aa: CASSREHNPGRPQHF

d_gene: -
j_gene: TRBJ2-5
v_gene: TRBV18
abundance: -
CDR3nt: TGTGCCAGCTCACCTGAATACCTCAGATCAGAGACCCAGTACTTC
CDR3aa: CASSPEYLRSETQYF

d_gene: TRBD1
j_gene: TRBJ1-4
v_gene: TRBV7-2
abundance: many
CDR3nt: TGTGCCAGCAGCTTCGCCGGGACAGGGGCTGAAAAACTGTTTTTT
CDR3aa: CASSFAGTGAEKLFF

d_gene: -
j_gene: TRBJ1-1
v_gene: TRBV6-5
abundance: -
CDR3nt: TGTGCCAGCAGCCACCGGGCGGAAGCTTTCTTT
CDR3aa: CASSHRAEAFF

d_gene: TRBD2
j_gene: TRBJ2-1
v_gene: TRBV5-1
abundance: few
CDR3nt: TGCGCCAGCAGCTTGGTGTCCCAGGGACTAGCCAATGAGCAGTTCTTC
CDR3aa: CASSLVSQGLANEQFF

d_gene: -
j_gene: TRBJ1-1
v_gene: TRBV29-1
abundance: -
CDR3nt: TGCAGCGTTGGGGGGTGGCGAGGGGTCAACACTGAAGCTTTCTTT
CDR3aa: CSVGGWRGVNTEAFF

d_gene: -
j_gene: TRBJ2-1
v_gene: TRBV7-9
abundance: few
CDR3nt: TGTGCCAGCAGCTGGGCCAATGAGCAGTTCTTC
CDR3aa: CASSWANEQFF

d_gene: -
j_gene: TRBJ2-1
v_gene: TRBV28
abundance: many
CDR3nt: TGTGCCAGCAGTACCCCCCAGGGGGGAAAGTACAATGAGCAGTTCTTC
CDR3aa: CASSTPQGGKYNEQFF

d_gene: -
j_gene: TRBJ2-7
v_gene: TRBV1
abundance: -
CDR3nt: TGCACCAGCAGCCAAGGAGGACAGGGAAGCTCCTACGAGCAGTACTTC
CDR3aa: CTSSQGGQGSSYEQYF

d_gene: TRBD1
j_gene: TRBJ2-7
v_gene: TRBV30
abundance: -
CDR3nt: TGTGCCTGGAGTTTCGGACAGGGGCTCGACGAGCAGTACTTC
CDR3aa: CAWSFGQGLDEQYF

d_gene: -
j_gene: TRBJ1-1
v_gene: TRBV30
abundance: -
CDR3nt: TGTGCCTGGCTGTATGAGACCACTGAAGCTTTCTTT
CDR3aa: CAWLYETTEAFF

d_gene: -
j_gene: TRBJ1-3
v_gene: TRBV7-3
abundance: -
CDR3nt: TGTGCCAGCAGTCTCCAAGCCTTCTCTGGAAACACCATATATTTT
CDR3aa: CASSLQAFSGNTIYF

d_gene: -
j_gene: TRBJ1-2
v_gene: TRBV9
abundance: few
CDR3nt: TGTGCCAGCAGCGTAGGAGGTGTGGCGAACTATGGCTACACCTTC
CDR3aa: CASSVGGVANYGYTF

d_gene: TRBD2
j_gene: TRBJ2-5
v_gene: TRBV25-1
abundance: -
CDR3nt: TGTGCCAGCAGCCTAGCGGGGGGGAAGGTGCACTTC
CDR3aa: CASSLAGGKVHF

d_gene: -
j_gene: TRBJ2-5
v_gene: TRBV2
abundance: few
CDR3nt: TGTGCCAGCAGTGGCGTGGGTGCGGAGACCCAGTACTTC
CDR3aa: CASSGVGAETQYF

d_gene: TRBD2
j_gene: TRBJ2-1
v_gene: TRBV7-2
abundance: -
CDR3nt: TGTGCCAGCAGCTGGGGACTAGCGGGGCCCAATGAGCAGTTCTTC
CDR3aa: CASSWGLAGPNEQFF

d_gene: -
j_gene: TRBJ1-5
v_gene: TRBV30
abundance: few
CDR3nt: TGTGCCTGGAGTGTAGGTCAGCCCCAGCATTTT
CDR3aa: CAWSVGQPQHF

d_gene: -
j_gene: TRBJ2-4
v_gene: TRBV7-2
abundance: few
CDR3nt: TGTGCCAGCAGTTCCAGGGGTCAGGACATTCAGTACTTC
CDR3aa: CASSSRGQDIQYF

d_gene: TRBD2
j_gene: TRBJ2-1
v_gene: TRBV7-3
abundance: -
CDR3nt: TGTGCCAGCAGCCGCCAGGGGTTAGCGGGGTTCAATGAGCAGTTCTTC
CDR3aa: CASSRQGLAGFNEQFF

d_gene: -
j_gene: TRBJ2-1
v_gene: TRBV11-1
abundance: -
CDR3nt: TGTGCCAGCAGCTACGGACCGAGCAATGAGCAGTTCTTC
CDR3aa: CASSYGPSNEQFF

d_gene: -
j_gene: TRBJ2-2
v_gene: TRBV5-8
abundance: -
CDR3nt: TGTGCCAGCAGCTTGCCCCCCGGGGAGCTGTTTTTT
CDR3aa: CASSLPPGELFF

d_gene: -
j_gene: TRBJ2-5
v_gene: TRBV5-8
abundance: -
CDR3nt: TGTGCCAGCAGCCGAACCGGGCCCAGGGAGACCCAGTACTTC
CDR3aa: CASSRTGPRETQYF

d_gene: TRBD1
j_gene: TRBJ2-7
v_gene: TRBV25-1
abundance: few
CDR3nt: TGTGCCAGCAGTGAGGCAGGGGGCGGATCCTACGAGCAGTACTTC
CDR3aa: CASSEAGGGSYEQYF